A selection of T cell receptor beta chains follows, all from one sample in a study of Graves' ophthalmopathy and Graves' hyperthyroidism. MiXCR was run by TCRdb on the multiplex PCR reads, yielding one entry per CDR3 protein. The sample includes a few hundred thousand distinct CDR3 sequences, about a sixth of them seen just once. The source material was peripheral blood. These receptors were taken from an adult woman with stable Graves' hyperthyroidism. Each CDR3 is given with its conserved first and last residue. D genes are given only for firm matches. Clone size, where shown, is once, few, many, or a class for clones that have expanded.

d_call j_call clone_size v_call cdr3_aa cdr3_nt
- TRBJ1-5 - TRBV6-1 CASSEAWGAGRHPSQHF TGTGCCAGCAGTGAAGCCTGGGGTGCGGGGAGACACCCTTCCCAGCATTTT
- TRBJ1-2 - TRBV2 CASSPSAAGHYGYTF TGTGCCAGCTCTCCGTCGGCGGCCGGCCATTATGGCTACACCTTC
TRBD2 TRBJ2-3 - TRBV14 CASSHGLGPSTQYF TGTGCCAGCAGCCACGGACTAGGTCCCTCGACGCAGTATTTT
- TRBJ2-2 many TRBV7-2 CASSLGGVAELFF TGTGCCAGCAGCTTAGGGGGGGTTGCGGAGCTGTTTTTT
- TRBJ2-4 - TRBV20-1 CSARDRLIEIKYF TGCAGTGCTAGAGATCGACTAATAGAAATTAAGTACTTC
TRBD2 TRBJ2-5 many TRBV12-3/TRBV12-4 CASSAPDGGGETQYF TGTGCCAGCAGTGCCCCCGACGGGGGAGGGGAGACCCAGTACTTC
TRBD1 TRBJ1-1 many TRBV7-2 CASSLYSTGVYTEAFF TGTGCCAGCAGCTTATACTCGACAGGGGTCTACACTGAAGCTTTCTTT
- TRBJ1-6 many TRBV5-4 CASSLGRGLDSPLHF TGTGCCAGCAGCCTAGGGCGGGGGTTGGATTCACCCCTCCACTTT
TRBD1 TRBJ1-2 many TRBV19 CATSVGQGAYYGYTF TGTGCCACTAGCGTGGGACAGGGGGCTTACTATGGCTACACCTTC
- TRBJ2-7 - TRBV27 CASSLSGGVFYEQYF TGTGCCAGCAGTTTATCTGGAGGAGTGTTTTACGAGCAGTACTTC
TRBD1 TRBJ1-1 - TRBV6-2/TRBV6-3 CASSNGQGGTEAFF TGTGCCAGCAGTAACGGACAGGGCGGCACTGAAGCTTTCTTT
- TRBJ1-5 few TRBV4-1 CASSHLGRGASGNQPQHF TGCGCCAGCAGCCACCTGGGTAGGGGGGCCTCTGGCAATCAGCCCCAGCATTTT
- TRBJ1-1 many TRBV7-8 CASSLAGERGAFF TGTGCCAGCAGCTTAGCTGGGGAACGGGGAGCTTTCTTT
- TRBJ1-3 many TRBV6-5 CASSYQNTIYF TGTGCCAGCAGTTACCAAAACACCATATATTTT
TRBD2 TRBJ2-7 many TRBV25-1 CASSDSSGGDFREQYF TGTGCCAGCAGTGACTCCAGCGGGGGAGATTTTAGGGAGCAGTACTTC
- TRBJ2-7 many TRBV2 CASRETESSYEQYF TGTGCCAGCAGGGAGACAGAAAGCTCCTACGAGCAGTACTTC
TRBD1 TRBJ2-5 many TRBV12-3/TRBV12-4 CASTLDRGPQETQYF TGTGCCAGCACCCTGGACAGGGGGCCCCAAGAGACCCAGTACTTC
- TRBJ2-1 - TRBV2 CASRISGYNEQFF TGTGCCAGCAGGATCAGCGGCTACAATGAGCAGTTCTTC
- TRBJ2-5 - TRBV12-3/TRBV12-4 CASRGPSQETQYF TGTGCCAGCAGGGGCCCGTCCCAAGAGACCCAGTACTTC
- TRBJ1-5 many TRBV2 CASSEVRGSNQPQHF TGTGCCAGCAGTGAAGTGAGGGGGAGCAATCAGCCCCAGCATTTT
- TRBJ1-2 many TRBV27 CASSRNGGPNYGYTF TGTGCCAGCAGTAGAAACGGGGGACCTAACTATGGCTACACCTTC
- TRBJ1-5 many TRBV20-1 CSASEGTSNQPQHF TGCAGTGCTAGTGAGGGTACTTCCAATCAGCCCCAGCATTTT
- TRBJ1-1 few TRBV3-1 CASSPDSNTEAFF TGTGCCAGCAGCCCTGATTCGAACACCGAAGCTTTCTTT
- TRBJ2-5 many TRBV20-1 CSAVEMGRGETQYF TGCAGTGCGGTAGAGATGGGGAGAGGAGAGACCCAGTACTTC
TRBD1 TRBJ1-2 many TRBV5-1 CASTIDRQGDSGYTF TGCGCCAGCACCATCGATCGACAGGGCGACTCTGGCTACACCTTC
TRBD2 TRBJ2-7 many TRBV4-1 CASSQTGLAGGEQYF TGCGCCAGCAGCCAAACGGGACTAGCGGGAGGGGAGCAGTACTTC
- TRBJ1-5 many TRBV6-2/TRBV6-3 CASSLTYSNQPQHF TGTGCCAGCAGTTTGACTTATAGCAATCAGCCCCAGCATTTT
TRBD1 TRBJ1-6 many TRBV4-1 CASSQEARTGAAYNSPLHF TGCGCCAGCAGCCAAGAAGCTAGGACAGGGGCGGCCTATAATTCACCCCTCCACTTT
- TRBJ2-7 - TRBV11-2 CASSTREYAEQYF TGTGCCAGCAGCACCCGTGAATATGCCGAGCAGTACTTC
- TRBJ1-1 many TRBV5-4 CASSPGVGAFF TGTGCCAGCAGCCCTGGGGTTGGAGCTTTCTTT
- TRBJ2-7 many TRBV5-1 CASSLEGGIYEQYF TGCGCCAGCAGCTTGGAAGGCGGGATCTACGAGCAGTACTTC
- TRBJ2-5 many TRBV7-2 CASSDPGETKYF TGTGCCAGCAGCGATCCGGGAGAGACCAAGTACTTC
- TRBJ2-7 many TRBV7-2 CASSPPSLTYEQYF TGTGCCAGCAGCCCCCCTTCACTAACCTACGAGCAGTACTTC
TRBD1 TRBJ2-1 - TRBV4-1 CASSQGAGQGVEQFF TGCGCCAGCAGCCAAGGGGCAGGACAGGGGGTTGAGCAGTTCTTC
- TRBJ1-3 many TRBV7-9 CATYPHGGNTIYF TGTGCCACCTACCCTCATGGAGGAAACACCATATATTTT
TRBD2 TRBJ2-7 many TRBV6-5 CASSYTLGLAGSYF TGTGCCAGCAGTTACACCCTGGGACTAGCGGGATCGTACTTC
- TRBJ1-1 - TRBV12-3/TRBV12-4 CASSPLSRGTEAFF TGTGCCAGCAGTCCCTTGTCTAGGGGCACTGAAGCTTTCTTT
- TRBJ2-5 many TRBV20-1 CSASFLGAPETQYF TGCAGTGCTAGCTTTTTAGGGGCGCCAGAGACCCAGTACTTC
- TRBJ1-4 many TRBV9 CASSAQDGKLFF TGTGCCAGCAGCGCGCAAGACGGAAAACTGTTTTTT
TRBD1 TRBJ2-7 many TRBV6-1 CASRPPGQGSAEQYF TGTGCCAGCAGACCACCGGGACAGGGTTCCGCCGAGCAGTACTTC
TRBD2 TRBJ2-7 many TRBV29-1 CSVRGPASGIDEQYF TGCAGCGTTCGGGGCCCGGCTAGCGGGATCGACGAGCAGTACTTC
- TRBJ2-7 - TRBV6-1 CASREGTDPGSYEQYF TGTGCCAGCAGAGAAGGGACCGACCCTGGCTCCTACGAGCAGTACTTC
- TRBJ1-1 many TRBV6-5 CASSYRGHMNTEAFF TGTGCCAGCAGTTACAGGGGACACATGAACACTGAAGCTTTCTTT
- TRBJ2-7 many TRBV20-1 CSARGYLYEQYF TGCAGTGCTAGAGGTTACCTCTACGAGCAGTACTTC
- TRBJ2-7 many TRBV2 CASSESSYEQYF TGTGCCAGCAGTGAGAGCTCCTACGAGCAGTACTTC